These T cell receptor beta chains were read from a single sample in a study of tumor-infiltrating lymphocytes in primary liver carcinoma. TCRdb re-called the multiplex PCR reads through MiXCR, storing one row per CDR3 protein. In the table there are 300,000 to 350,000 distinct CDR3 sequences, around three fifths of which are singletons. The sequenced material came from peripheral blood. The origin of the receptors is a woman aged 25 to 39 with primary liver carcinoma and hepatitis B virus infection. Both conserved end residues are part of each CDR3. The order of the fields is CDR3 protein, CDR3 DNA, J gene, V gene, D gene, clone size. A D gene is named only where the DNA matches it firmly. The size entry is marked missing in some rows and otherwise reads once, few, many or a size class.

CDR3aa: CGVDKDTSYDYTF
CDR3nt: TGCGGCGTTGATAAGGACACGTCCTATGACTACACCTTC
j_gene: TRBJ1-2
v_gene: TRBV29-1
d_gene: .
abundance: .

CDR3aa: CASGARHTPADSPLHF
CDR3nt: TGTGCCAGCGGCGCTAGACACACACCGGCGGATTCACCCCTCCACTTT
j_gene: TRBJ1-6
v_gene: TRBV13
d_gene: .
abundance: .

CDR3aa: CATRGQGAVGHTF
CDR3nt: TGTGCCACCAGAGGACAGGGGGCGGTTGGCCACACCTTC
j_gene: TRBJ1-2
v_gene: TRBV14
d_gene: TRBD1
abundance: once

CDR3aa: CSIRVSNQPQHF
CDR3nt: TGCAGCATACGCGTGAGCAACCAGCCCCAGCATTTT
j_gene: TRBJ1-5
v_gene: TRBV29-1
d_gene: .
abundance: .

CDR3aa: CASSLGGTGRYEQYF
CDR3nt: TGTGCCAGCAGCCTTGGAGGGACAGGACGCTACGAGCAGTACTTC
j_gene: TRBJ2-7
v_gene: TRBV5-4
d_gene: TRBD1
abundance: many

CDR3aa: CASSYTGWYIEQFF
CDR3nt: TGTGCCAGCAGCTATACCGGATGGTACATTGAGCAGTTCTTC
j_gene: TRBJ2-1
v_gene: TRBV11-2
d_gene: .
abundance: .

CDR3aa: CASSYQTSGRLETPYF
CDR3nt: TGTGCCAGCAGCTATCAGACTAGCGGGAGGCTAGAGACCCCGTACTTC
j_gene: TRBJ2-5
v_gene: TRBV11-2
d_gene: TRBD2
abundance: .

CDR3aa: CASSYGGGEQYF
CDR3nt: TGTGCCAGCAGTTACGGGGGAGGCGAGCAGTACTTC
j_gene: TRBJ2-7
v_gene: TRBV28
d_gene: .
abundance: .

CDR3aa: CASSKGGLRPNQYF
CDR3nt: TGTGCCAGCTCCAAAGGGGGACTACGGCCCAACCAGTACTTT
j_gene: TRBJ2-7
v_gene: TRBV5-6
d_gene: .
abundance: .

CDR3aa: CASSRVLRGGFAGEQFF
CDR3nt: TGTGCCAGCAGTAGGGTTTTACGAGGGGGTTTTGCCGGTGAGCAGTTCTTC
j_gene: TRBJ2-1
v_gene: TRBV12-3/TRBV12-4
d_gene: .
abundance: .

CDR3aa: CARVGAVMVDTQYF
CDR3nt: TGTGCCCGGGTCGGGGCAGTCATGGTAGATACGCAGTATTTT
j_gene: TRBJ2-3
v_gene: TRBV6-5
d_gene: .
abundance: many

CDR3aa: CASRPGFLETQYF
CDR3nt: TGTGCCAGCAGACCAGGGTTTCTGGAGACCCAGTACTTC
j_gene: TRBJ2-5
v_gene: TRBV6-5
d_gene: .
abundance: many

CDR3aa: CASSPKLGEKLFF
CDR3nt: TGTGCCAGCAGTCCCAAACTTGGTGAAAAACTGTTTTTT
j_gene: TRBJ1-4
v_gene: TRBV6-1
d_gene: .
abundance: .

CDR3aa: CASSPFGRNMPPGTSGREYNEQFF
CDR3nt: TGTGCCAGCAGCCCTTTTGGCCGTAATATGCCCCCGGGGACTAGCGGTAGGGAATACAATGAGCAGTTCTTC
j_gene: TRBJ2-1
v_gene: TRBV11-2
d_gene: TRBD2
abundance: .

CDR3aa: CANSTTGIGGAETQYF
CDR3nt: TGCGCCAACAGCACTACCGGGATAGGGGGCGCGGAGACCCAGTACTTC
j_gene: TRBJ2-5
v_gene: TRBV5-1
d_gene: TRBD1
abundance: .

CDR3aa: CASGYPRTGDSWSYGYTF
CDR3nt: TGTGCCAGCGGCTACCCCCGGACAGGCGACTCTTGGAGCTATGGCTACACCTTC
j_gene: TRBJ1-2
v_gene: TRBV6-6
d_gene: TRBD1
abundance: .

CDR3aa: CASSSGTGVYEQFF
CDR3nt: TGTGCCAGCAGCTCTGGGACAGGGGTCTATGAGCAGTTCTTC
j_gene: TRBJ2-1
v_gene: TRBV5-6
d_gene: TRBD1
abundance: few

CDR3aa: CVSNQHQTAGVTGELFF
CDR3nt: TGTGTCAGCAACCAACATCAGACGGCGGGAGTCACCGGGGAGCTGTTTTTT
j_gene: TRBJ2-2
v_gene: TRBV11-2
d_gene: TRBD2
abundance: .

CDR3aa: CASSELRGASNTEAFF
CDR3nt: TGTGCCAGCAGTGAACTTAGGGGGGCTTCGAACACTGAAGCTTTCTTT
j_gene: TRBJ1-1
v_gene: TRBV6-1
d_gene: .
abundance: many

CDR3aa: CASSWTGGRPQHF
CDR3nt: TGTGCCAGCAGCTGGACAGGAGGTCGGCCCCAGCATTTT
j_gene: TRBJ1-5
v_gene: TRBV7-9
d_gene: TRBD1
abundance: .

CDR3aa: CSVGKIGQGLYYGYTF
CDR3nt: TGCAGCGTTGGGAAAATCGGACAGGGCTTGTACTATGGCTACACCTTC
j_gene: TRBJ1-2
v_gene: TRBV29-1
d_gene: TRBD1
abundance: few

CDR3aa: CASRLRGTDTQYF
CDR3nt: TGTGCCAGCAGACTCCGGGGAACAGATACGCAGTATTTT
j_gene: TRBJ2-3
v_gene: TRBV14
d_gene: .
abundance: few

CDR3aa: CASSYRSRQFEQYF
CDR3nt: TGTGCCAGCAGTTATCGGTCCCGTCAGTTCGAGCAGTACTTC
j_gene: TRBJ2-7
v_gene: TRBV6-2/TRBV6-3
d_gene: .
abundance: .

CDR3aa: CSVGGSYEQYF
CDR3nt: TGCAGCGTTGGCGGTTCCTACGAGCAGTACTTC
j_gene: TRBJ2-7
v_gene: TRBV29-1
d_gene: .
abundance: many